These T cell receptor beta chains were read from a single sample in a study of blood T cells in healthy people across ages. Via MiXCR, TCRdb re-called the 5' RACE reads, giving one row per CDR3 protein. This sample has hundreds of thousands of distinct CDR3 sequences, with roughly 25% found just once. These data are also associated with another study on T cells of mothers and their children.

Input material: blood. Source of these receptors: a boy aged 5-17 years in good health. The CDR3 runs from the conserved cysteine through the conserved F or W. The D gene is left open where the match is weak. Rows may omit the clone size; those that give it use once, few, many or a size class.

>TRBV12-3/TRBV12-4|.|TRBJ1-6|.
TGTGCCAGCGGGAATTTGGGTTCACCCCTCCACTTT
CASGNLGSPLHF
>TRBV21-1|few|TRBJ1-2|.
TGTGCCAGCAGCACCCGACAGGGGGCATATCGCTACACCTTC
CASSTRQGAYRYTF
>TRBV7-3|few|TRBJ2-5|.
TGTGCCAGCAGCTTAGGGGGAATGGTGGAGACCCAGTACTTC
CASSLGGMVETQYF
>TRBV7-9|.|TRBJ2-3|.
TGTGCCAGCAGCTTCACGGGCTCCGAGGGAGATACGCAGTATTTT
CASSFTGSEGDTQYF
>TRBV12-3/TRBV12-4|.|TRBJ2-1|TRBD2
TGTGCCAGCAGTCCGATAGCGGGAGACAATGAGCAGTTCTTC
CASSPIAGDNEQFF
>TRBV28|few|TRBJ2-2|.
TGTGCCAGCAGTTTACGGGGGCAGGGACCGAACACCGGGGAGCTGTTTTTT
CASSLRGQGPNTGELFF
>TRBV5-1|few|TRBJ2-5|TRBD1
TGCGCCAGTACGGACAGGGGGCCAGAGACCCAGTACTTC
CASTDRGPETQYF
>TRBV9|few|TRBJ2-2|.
TGTGCCAGCAGCGCCAGATTGGGCACCGGGGAGCTGTTTTTT
CASSARLGTGELFF
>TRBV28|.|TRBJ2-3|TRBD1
TGTGCCAGCAGTAGTAGACAGGGGGCCGGCACAGATACGCAGTATTTT
CASSSRQGAGTDTQYF
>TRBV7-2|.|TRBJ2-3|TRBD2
TGTGCCAGCAGCGAACGGGGGGTCACAGATACGCAGTATTTT
CASSERGVTDTQYF
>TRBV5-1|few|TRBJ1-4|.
TGCGCCAGCAGGCCCTCCTGGGACGGTAATGAAAAACTGTTTTTT
CASRPSWDGNEKLFF
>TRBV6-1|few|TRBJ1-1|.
TGTGCCAGCAGGTCCGACAGGAGCGGTAACACTGAAGCTTTCTTT
CASRSDRSGNTEAFF
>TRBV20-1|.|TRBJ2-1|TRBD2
TGCAGTGCTAGAGAATTTCAACTAGCGGGGGGATCCTACAATGAGCAGTTCTTC
CSAREFQLAGGSYNEQFF
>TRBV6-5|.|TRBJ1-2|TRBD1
TGTGCCAGCAGGCGACAGGGGGGCTATGGCTACACCTTC
CASRRQGGYGYTF
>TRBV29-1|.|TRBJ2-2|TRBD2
TGCAGCGGAGCAAGCGGGATTAGCACCGGGGAGCTGTTTTTT
CSGASGISTGELFF
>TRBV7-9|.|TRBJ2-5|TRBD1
TGTGCCAGCAGCATTGACAGGGGGCGGGCAGAGACCCAGTACTTC
CASSIDRGRAETQYF
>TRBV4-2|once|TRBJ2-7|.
TGTGCCAGCAGCCAAGGACCGAGGAGCTCCTACGAGCAGTACTTC
CASSQGPRSSYEQYF
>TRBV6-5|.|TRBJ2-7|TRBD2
TGTGCCAGCAGTTCGACTAGCCACGAGCAGTACTTC
CASSSTSHEQYF
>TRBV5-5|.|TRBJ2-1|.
TGTGCCAGCAGCTTGGGGACAGTACAGTACAATGAGCAGTTCTTC
CASSLGTVQYNEQFF
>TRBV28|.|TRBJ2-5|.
TGTGCCAGCAGACCAGGAATCGGAGAGACCCAGTACTTC
CASRPGIGETQYF
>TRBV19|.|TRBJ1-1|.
TGTGCCAGTAGTATCCTAGGGCCTGGTACTGAAGCTTTCTTT
CASSILGPGTEAFF
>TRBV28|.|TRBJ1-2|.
TGTGCCAGCAGCCGAGCAACAGGGACCCCAGGTGGCTACACCTTC
CASSRATGTPGGYTF
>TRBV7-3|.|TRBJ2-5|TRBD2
TGTGCCAGCAGCTTATTTAGCGGGAACCAAGAGACCCAGTACTTC
CASSLFSGNQETQYF
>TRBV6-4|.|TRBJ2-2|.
TGTGCCAGCAGTGAAAAGAACACCGGGGAGCTGTTTTTT
CASSEKNTGELFF
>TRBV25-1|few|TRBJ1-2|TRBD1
TGTGCCAGCAGGGAGGACAGGGTCGACTATGGCTACACCTTC
CASREDRVDYGYTF
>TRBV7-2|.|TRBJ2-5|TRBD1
TGTGCCAGCAGCTTACTTATTCGTGGGACAGGGGGAGGACGAGAGACCCAGTACTTC
CASSLLIRGTGGGRETQYF
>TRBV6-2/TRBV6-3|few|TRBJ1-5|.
TGTGCCAGCAGTTACCAACTTGACAGGTTCGGCGGTCAGCCCCAGCATTTT
CASSYQLDRFGGQPQHF
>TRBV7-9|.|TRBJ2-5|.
TGTGCCAGCAAGCCGGGACACCAAGAGACCCAGTACTTC
CASKPGHQETQYF
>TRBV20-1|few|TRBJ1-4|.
TGCAGTGCTAGAGATGGGGGGCTAAATGAAAAACTGTTTTTT
CSARDGGLNEKLFF
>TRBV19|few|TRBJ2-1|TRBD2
TGTGCCACCTCCCTAGCGGGAGGGCCCAGCTCCTACAATGAGCAGTTCTTC
CATSLAGGPSSYNEQFF
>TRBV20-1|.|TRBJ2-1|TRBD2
TGCAGTGCTAGAGGCGGGAGTGGGGGCAATGAGCAGTTCTTC
CSARGGSGGNEQFF
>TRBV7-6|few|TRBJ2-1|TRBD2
TGTGCCAGCAGCTTAGATTATCGGCTAGCGGGGAACAATGAGCAGTTCTTC
CASSLDYRLAGNNEQFF
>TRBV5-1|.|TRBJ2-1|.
TGCGCCAGCAGCTTGGCCGGGGACTCGACTAATGAGCAGTTCTTC
CASSLAGDSTNEQFF
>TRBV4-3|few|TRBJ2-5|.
TGCGCCAGCAGCCAGGGGGCATACGAGACCCAGTACTTC
CASSQGAYETQYF
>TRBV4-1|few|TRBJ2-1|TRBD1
TGCGCCAGCAGCCGCTCGGGACAGGGGGTCAATGAGCAGTTCTTC
CASSRSGQGVNEQFF
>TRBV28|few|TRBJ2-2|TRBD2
TGTGCCAGCAGTACTAGCGGGATTGGCACCGGGGAGCTGTTTTTT
CASSTSGIGTGELFF
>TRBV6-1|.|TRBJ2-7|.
TGTGCCAGCAGTGAAAATATAGTCTCCTACGAGCAGTACTTC
CASSENIVSYEQYF
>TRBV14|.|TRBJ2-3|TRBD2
TGTGCCAGCAGCCGGCGGGGGGGAGGCGTGACAGATACGCAGTATTTT
CASSRRGGGVTDTQYF
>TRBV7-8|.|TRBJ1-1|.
TGTGCCAGCAACCAGAGGGGGGGACAAGGCATGAACACTGAAGCTTTCTTT
CASNQRGGQGMNTEAFF
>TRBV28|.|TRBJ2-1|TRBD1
TGTGCCAGCAGTTTATGGGGACAGGGGATAAGGGAGCAGTTCTTC
CASSLWGQGIREQFF
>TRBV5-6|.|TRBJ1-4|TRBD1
TGTGCCAGCAGCCCCACAGGGACAGGAGAGGAAAAACTGTTTTTT
CASSPTGTGEEKLFF
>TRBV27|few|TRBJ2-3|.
TGTGCCAGCAGTTTAAACAGCCGCACAGATACGCAGTATTTT
CASSLNSRTDTQYF
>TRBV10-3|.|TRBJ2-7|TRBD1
TGTGCCACCGAGACAGGGGACTACGAGCAGTACTTC
CATETGDYEQYF
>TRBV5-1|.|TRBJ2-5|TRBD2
TGCGCCAGCAGCTTGCGCCCCGACCGAGGGAGGGGAGAGACCCAGTACTTC
CASSLRPDRGRGETQYF
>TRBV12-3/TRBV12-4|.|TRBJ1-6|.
TGTGCCAGCAGACGATCAGCCTATAATTCACCCCTCCACTTT
CASRRSAYNSPLHF
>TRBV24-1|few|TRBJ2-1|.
TGTGCCACCAGTGATTGGGACGCGAGCTCCTACAATGAGCAGTTCTTC
CATSDWDASSYNEQFF